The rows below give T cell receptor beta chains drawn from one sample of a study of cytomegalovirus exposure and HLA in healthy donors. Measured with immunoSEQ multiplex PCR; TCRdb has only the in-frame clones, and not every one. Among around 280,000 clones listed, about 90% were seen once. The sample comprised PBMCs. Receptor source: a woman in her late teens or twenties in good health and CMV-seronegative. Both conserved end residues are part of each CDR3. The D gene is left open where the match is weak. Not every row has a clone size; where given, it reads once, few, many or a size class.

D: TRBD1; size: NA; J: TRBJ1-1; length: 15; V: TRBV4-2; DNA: TGTGCCAGCAGCACACGACAGGGGCTGGACACTGAAGCTTTCTTT; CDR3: CASSTRQGLDTEAFF
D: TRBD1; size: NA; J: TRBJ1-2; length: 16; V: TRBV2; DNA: TGTGCCAGCAGTCCCGTCAGGGGACAGGGGTTGAAAGGCTACACCTTC; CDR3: CASSPVRGQGLKGYTF
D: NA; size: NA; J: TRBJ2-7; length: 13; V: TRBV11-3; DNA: TGTGCCAGCAGCGTAGTAACTCCGGGAGAGCAGTACTTC; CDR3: CASSVVTPGEQYF
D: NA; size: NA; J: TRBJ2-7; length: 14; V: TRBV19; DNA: TGTGCCAGTAGTATTACAGGCTCATCCTACGAGCAGTACTTC; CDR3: CASSITGSSYEQYF
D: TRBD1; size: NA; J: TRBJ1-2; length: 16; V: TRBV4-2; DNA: TGTGCCAGCAGCCAAGATGGGCAGGGGGCTATTTATGGCTACACCTTC; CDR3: CASSQDGQGAIYGYTF
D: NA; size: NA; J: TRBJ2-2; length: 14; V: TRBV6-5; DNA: TGTGCCAGCACCCTGGGTGGGGCCACCGGGGAGCTGTTTTTT; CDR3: CASTLGGATGELFF
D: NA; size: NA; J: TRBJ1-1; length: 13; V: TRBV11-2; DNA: TGTGCCAGCAGCTTAGGACTGGGCACTGAAGCTTTCTTT; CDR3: CASSLGLGTEAFF
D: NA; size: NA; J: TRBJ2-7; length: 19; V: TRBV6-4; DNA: TGTGCCAGCAGTGACAGATCGACCCGGGACAAAAGAATCTCCTACGAGCAGTACTTC; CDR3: CASSDRSTRDKRISYEQYF
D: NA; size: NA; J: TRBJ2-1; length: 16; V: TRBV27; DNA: TGTGCCAGCAGTTTATCGTCCCTGAGGACTTACAATGAGCAGTTCTTC; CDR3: CASSLSSLRTYNEQFF
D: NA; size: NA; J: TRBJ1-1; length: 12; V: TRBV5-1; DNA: TGCGCCAGCAGCTTTCCCTCGGGAGAAGCTTTCTTT; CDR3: CASSFPSGEAFF
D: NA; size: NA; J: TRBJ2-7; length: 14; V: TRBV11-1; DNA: TGTGCCAGCAGCCTAGGGGCCAGCTCCTACGAGCAGTACTTC; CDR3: CASSLGASSYEQYF
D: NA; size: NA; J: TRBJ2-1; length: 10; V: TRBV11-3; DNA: TGTGCCAGCAGCTTAGGGGAGGAGTTCTTC; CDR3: CASSLGEEFF
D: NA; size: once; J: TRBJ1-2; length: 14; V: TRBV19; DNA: TGTGCCAGTAGTATAGGTCAGGGGATCGGTGGCTACACCTTC; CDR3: CASSIGQGIGGYTF
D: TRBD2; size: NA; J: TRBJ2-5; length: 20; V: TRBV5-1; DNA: TGCGCCAGCAGCTTTCGGACTAGCGGGGGGCCCGGGGGGGTCAGGGAGACCCAGTACTTC; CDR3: CASSFRTSGGPGGVRETQYF
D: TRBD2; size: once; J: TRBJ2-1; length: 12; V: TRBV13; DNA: TGTGCCAGCCAGGGACTAGCCAATGAGCAGTTCTTC; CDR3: CASQGLANEQFF
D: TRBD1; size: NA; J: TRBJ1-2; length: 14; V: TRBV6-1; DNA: TGTGCCAGCAGTCCCGGGACAGGAGGGTTGGGGGGCACCTTC; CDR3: CASSPGTGGLGGTF
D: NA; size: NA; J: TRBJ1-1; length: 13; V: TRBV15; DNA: TGTGCCACCAGCAGAGCAGGGGAGACTGAAGCTTTCTTT; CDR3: CATSRAGETEAFF
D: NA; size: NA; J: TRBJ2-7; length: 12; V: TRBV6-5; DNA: TGTGCCAGCAGCATCGAGGCCTACGAGCAGTACTTC; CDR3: CASSIEAYEQYF
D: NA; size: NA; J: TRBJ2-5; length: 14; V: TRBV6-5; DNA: TGTGCCAGCAGTTACTCCAGAGGGACTCAGACCCAGTACTTC; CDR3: CASSYSRGTQTQYF
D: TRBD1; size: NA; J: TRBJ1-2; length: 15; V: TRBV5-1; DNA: TGCGCCAGCAGCTTGGCCCTGGGACAGAACTATGGCTACACCTTC; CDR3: CASSLALGQNYGYTF
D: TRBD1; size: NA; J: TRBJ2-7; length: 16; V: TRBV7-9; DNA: TGTGCCAGCAGCCCTGAAGGGGGCAGGAGCTCCTACGAGCAGTACTTC; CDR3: CASSPEGGRSSYEQYF
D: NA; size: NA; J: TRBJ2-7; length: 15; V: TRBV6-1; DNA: TGTGCCAGCAGTGAAGTGGTAAAGACATCGGGAGAGCAGTACTTC; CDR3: CASSEVVKTSGEQYF
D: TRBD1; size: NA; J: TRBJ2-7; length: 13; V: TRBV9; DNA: TGTGCCAGCAGCTCGTCAGGGGGCTACGAGCAGTACTTC; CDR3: CASSSSGGYEQYF